The rows below give T cell receptor beta chains drawn from one sample of a study of T-cell memory formation after mild COVID-19. TCRdb processed the 5' RACE reads anew with MiXCR; each CDR3 protein has one entry. The table shows fewer than 95,000 distinct CDR3 sequences, with about 13% occurring only once. Sequencing was done on a sample of PBMCs or a T cell subset sorted from them (not recorded which). These receptors came from an adult woman who had mild COVID-19 (a few samples of this study predate the infection). Cell type and time point are not known. CDR3s include the opening cysteine and the closing phenylalanine or tryptophan. Fields, in order: J gene, D gene, clone size, V gene, CDR3 protein, CDR3 DNA. The D gene is left open where the match is weak. Clone size is stated in some rows and not others, as once, few, many or a class when expanded.

>TRBJ2-1|NA|NA|TRBV4-1
CASSQVPGGHYNEQFF
TGCGCCAGCAGCCAAGTTCCGGGGGGCCATTACAATGAGCAGTTCTTC
>TRBJ2-1|TRBD2|few|TRBV19
CASSLLPLGLANEQFF
TGTGCCAGCTCACTACTTCCGCTGGGACTAGCCAATGAGCAGTTCTTC
>TRBJ1-5|NA|NA|TRBV18
CASSPRQDGNQPQHF
TGTGCCAGCTCACCAAGGCAGGATGGCAATCAGCCCCAGCATTTT
>TRBJ2-7|NA|NA|TRBV7-9
CASTMTGLSYEQYF
TGTGCCAGCACCATGACAGGACTCTCCTACGAGCAGTACTTC
>TRBJ2-1|NA|few|TRBV9
CASSGPTGSEQFF
TGTGCCAGCAGCGGCCCGACTGGAAGTGAGCAGTTCTTC
>TRBJ1-3|NA|few|TRBV14
CASSQLQGQLGNTIYF
TGTGCCAGCAGCCAACTTCAGGGCCAACTTGGAAACACCATATATTTT
>TRBJ1-4|NA|few|TRBV5-1
CASSLPGSQKLFF
TGCGCCAGCAGCTTACCCGGGAGCCAAAAACTGTTTTTT
>TRBJ2-3|NA|few|TRBV19
CASSILFTDTQYF
TGTGCCAGTAGTATTTTGTTCACAGATACGCAGTATTTT
>TRBJ2-3|TRBD2|NA|TRBV7-2
CASSRPGLITDTQYF
TGTGCCAGCAGTCGACCGGGACTAATCACAGATACGCAGTATTTT
>TRBJ2-7|TRBD2|NA|TRBV6-5
CASNSAGGGYEQYF
TGTGCCAGCAACTCAGCGGGGGGGGGATACGAGCAGTACTTC
>TRBJ2-7|NA|NA|TRBV27
CASSSSNYEQYF
TGTGCCAGCAGTTCTAGCAACTACGAGCAGTACTTC
>TRBJ2-3|NA|many|TRBV7-3
CASSPGVSSTDTQYF
TGTGCCAGCAGCCCGGGGGTTTCTAGCACAGATACGCAGTATTTT
>TRBJ2-7|NA|many|TRBV5-1
CASASEPGRSYEQYF
TGCGCCAGCGCTTCCGAGCCCGGGCGCTCCTACGAGCAGTACTTC
>TRBJ2-7|NA|NA|TRBV30
CASLPGPGAYEQYF
TGTGCCTCACTACCGGGACCTGGGGCGTACGAGCAGTACTTC
>TRBJ2-3|NA|NA|TRBV5-1
CASSLEDTQYF
TGCGCCAGCAGCTTGGAAGATACGCAGTATTTT